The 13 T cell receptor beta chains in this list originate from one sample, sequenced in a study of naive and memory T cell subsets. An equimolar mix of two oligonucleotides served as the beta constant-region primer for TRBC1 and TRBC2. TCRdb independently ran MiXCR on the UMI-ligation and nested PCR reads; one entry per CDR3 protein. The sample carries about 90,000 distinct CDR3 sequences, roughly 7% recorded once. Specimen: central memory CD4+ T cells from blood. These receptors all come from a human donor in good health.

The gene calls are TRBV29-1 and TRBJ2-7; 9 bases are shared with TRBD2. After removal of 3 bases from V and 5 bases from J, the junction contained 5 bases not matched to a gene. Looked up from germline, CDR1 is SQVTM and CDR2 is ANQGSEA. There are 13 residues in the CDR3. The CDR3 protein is CSVEATSGNEQYF. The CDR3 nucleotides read TGCAGCGTTGAGGCGACTAGCGGTAACGAGCAGTACTTC.

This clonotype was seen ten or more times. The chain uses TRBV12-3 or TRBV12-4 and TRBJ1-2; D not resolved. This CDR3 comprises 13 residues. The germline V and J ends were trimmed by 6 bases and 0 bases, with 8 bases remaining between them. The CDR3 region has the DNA TGTGCCAGCAGACCACCGTCTAACTATGGCTACACCTTC. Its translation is CASRPPSNYGYTF.

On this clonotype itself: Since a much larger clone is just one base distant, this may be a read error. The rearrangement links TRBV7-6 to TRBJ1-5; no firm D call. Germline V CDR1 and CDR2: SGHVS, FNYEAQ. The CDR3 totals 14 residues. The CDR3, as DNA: TGTGCCGGCAGCTTAGGCCAGGGCAATCAGCCCCAGCATTTT. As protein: CAGSLGQGNQPQHF.

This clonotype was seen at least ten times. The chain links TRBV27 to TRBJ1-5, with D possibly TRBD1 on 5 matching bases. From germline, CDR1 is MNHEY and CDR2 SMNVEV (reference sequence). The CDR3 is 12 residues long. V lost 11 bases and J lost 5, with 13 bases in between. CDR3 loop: CAAGTSHQPQHF. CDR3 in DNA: TGTGCCGCTGGGACGTCGCATCAGCCCCAGCATTTT.

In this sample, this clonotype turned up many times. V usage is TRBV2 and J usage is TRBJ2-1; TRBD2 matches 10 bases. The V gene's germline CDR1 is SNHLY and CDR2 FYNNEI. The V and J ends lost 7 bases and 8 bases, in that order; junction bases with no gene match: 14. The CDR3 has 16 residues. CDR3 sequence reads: CASTLGVIAGGYEQFF. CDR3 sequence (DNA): TGTGCCAGCACCCTAGGTGTAATAGCGGGGGGCTATGAGCAGTTCTTC.

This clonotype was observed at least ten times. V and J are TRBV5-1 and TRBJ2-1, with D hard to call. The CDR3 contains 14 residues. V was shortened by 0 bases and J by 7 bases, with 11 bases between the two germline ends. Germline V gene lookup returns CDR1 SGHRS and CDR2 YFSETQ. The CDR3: CASSLAVGGNEQFF. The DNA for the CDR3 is TGCGCCAGCAGCTTGGCCGTAGGCGGTAATGAGCAGTTCTTC.

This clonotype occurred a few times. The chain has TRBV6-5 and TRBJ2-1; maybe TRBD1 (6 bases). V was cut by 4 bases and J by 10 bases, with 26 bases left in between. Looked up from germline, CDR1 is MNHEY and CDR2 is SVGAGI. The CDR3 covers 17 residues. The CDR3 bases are TGTGCCAGCAGTTCGGACTCGACAGGCTTTAAATTGGGGGAGCAGTTCTTC. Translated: CASSSDSTGFKLGEQFF.

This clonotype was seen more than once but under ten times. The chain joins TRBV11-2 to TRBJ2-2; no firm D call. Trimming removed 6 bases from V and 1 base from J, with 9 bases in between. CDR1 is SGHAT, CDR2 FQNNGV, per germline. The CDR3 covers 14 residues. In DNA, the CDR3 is TGTGCCAGCAGGAGGACCGGGAACACCGGGGAGCTGTTTTTT. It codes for CASRRTGNTGELFF. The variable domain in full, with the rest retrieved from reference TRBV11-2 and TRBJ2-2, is EAGVAQSPRYKIIEKRQSVAFWCNPISGHATLYWYQQILGQGPKLLIQFQNNGVVDDSQLPKDRFSAERLKGVDSTLKIQPAKLEDSAVYLCASRRTGNTGELFFGEGSRLTVL.

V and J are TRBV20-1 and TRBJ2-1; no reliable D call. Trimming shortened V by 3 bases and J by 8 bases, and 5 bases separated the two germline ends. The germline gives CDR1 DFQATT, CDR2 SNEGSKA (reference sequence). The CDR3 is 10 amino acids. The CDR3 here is CSASGYEQFF. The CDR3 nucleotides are TGCAGTGCTAGCGGTTATGAGCAGTTCTTC.

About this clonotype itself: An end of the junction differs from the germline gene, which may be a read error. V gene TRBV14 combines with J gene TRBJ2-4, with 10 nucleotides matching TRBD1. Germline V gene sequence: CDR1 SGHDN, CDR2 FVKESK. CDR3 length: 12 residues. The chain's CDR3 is CASSQAGTGVVF. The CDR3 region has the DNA TGTGCCAGCAGCCAGGCCGGGACAGGGGTTGTCTTC.

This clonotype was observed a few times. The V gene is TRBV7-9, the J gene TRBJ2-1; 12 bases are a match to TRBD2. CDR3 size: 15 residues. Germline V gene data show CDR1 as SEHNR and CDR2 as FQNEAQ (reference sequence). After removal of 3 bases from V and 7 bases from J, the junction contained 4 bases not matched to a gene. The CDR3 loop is CASSLTSGSENEQFF. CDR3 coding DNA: TGTGCCAGCAGCTTGACTAGCGGGAGTGAAAATGAGCAGTTCTTC.

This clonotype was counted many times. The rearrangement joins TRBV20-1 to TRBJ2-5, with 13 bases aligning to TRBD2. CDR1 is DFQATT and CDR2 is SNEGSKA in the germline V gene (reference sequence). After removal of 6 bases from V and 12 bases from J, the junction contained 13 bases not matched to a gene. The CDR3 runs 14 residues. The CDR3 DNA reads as TGCAGTGCCCACCTGGGCGGGACTAGCGGGGTTAAGTACTTC. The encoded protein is CSAHLGGTSGVKYF.

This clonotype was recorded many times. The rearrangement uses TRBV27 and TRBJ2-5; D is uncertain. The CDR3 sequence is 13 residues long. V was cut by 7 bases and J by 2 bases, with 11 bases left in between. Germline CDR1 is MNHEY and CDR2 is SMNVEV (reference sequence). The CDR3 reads CASTQGPQETQYF. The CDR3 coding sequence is TGTGCCAGCACCCAAGGGCCGCAAGAGACCCAGTACTTC.